Sequencing of this T cell receptor (beta chain) was carried out in a study of T cells after yellow fever vaccination. Study-wide points: The secondary T-cell response peaked on day 5, not day 15, but was weaker. A large majority of primary-vaccination clones showed up again after the booster (around 95% CD4, around 90% CD8).

Synthesis of TCR cDNA relied on 5'RACE template switching, which attached a universal primer site and UMIs. TCRdb reprocessed the 5' RACE reads via MiXCR and lists one record per CDR3 protein. The table has 200,000 to 250,000 distinct CDR3 sequences, 3% to 4% seen once; the top ten hold roughly 3.2%. This clonotype was seen a single time. Its antigen is not known. The junction departs from germline at one end; a sequencing error may be responsible. This CDR3 contains 11 residues. The germline V gene encodes CDR1 SGHRS and CDR2 YFSETQ. The receptor was isolated from a man between 18 and 29 years old who received the YFV17D yellow fever vaccine. The material was CD4+ T cells sorted from PBMCs, obtained 10 days after the yellow fever booster vaccination. The V call is TRBV5-1, the J call TRBJ2-5; D is ambiguous. The CDR3 spells CASSAGPAQDF. The CDR3 DNA reads as TGCGCCAGCAGCGCCGGTCCGGCCCAGGACTTC.